This T cell receptor (beta chain) is drawn from a study of Graves' ophthalmopathy and Graves' hyperthyroidism. RNA transcripts were the source from which TCR beta CDR3 regions were amplified. First-round RT-PCR relied on HTBI primers, and a second-round multiplex PCR came next. MiXCR was run by TCRdb on the multiplex PCR reads, yielding one entry per CDR3 protein. The sample has approximately 540,000 distinct CDR3 sequences; approximately 37% are singletons. With V trimmed by 2 bases and J by 2 bases, 17 bases remained unmatched. Germline V gene lookup returns CDR1 WNHNN and CDR2 SYGVQD (reference sequence). This CDR3 region has 20 residues. At least ten counts were recorded for this clonotype. No antigen is known for it. Study observations and caveats: Discriminating ophthalmopathy from stable hyperthyroidism, a 13-signature model attained a sensitivity of about 89% and a specificity of 80% to 82%. Most expanded clonotypes in thyroid above 0.001 frequency also showed up in blood. This model predicted ophthalmopathy progression (sensitivity 70% to 71%, specificity 72% to 80%).

No donor had other autoimmune disease, uncontrolled infection, pregnancy or lactation. The TCR originated in an adult man with Graves' hyperthyroidism. The sample comprised peripheral blood or thyroid tissue (not recorded which). This chain connects TRBV10-1 to TRBJ1-5; TRBD1 matches 8 bases. CDR3 protein: CASSEPRWTGRSSGNQPQHF. DNA of the CDR3: TGCGCCAGCAGTGAGCCTCGGTGGACAGGGAGATCCTCCGGCAATCAGCCCCAGCATTTT.